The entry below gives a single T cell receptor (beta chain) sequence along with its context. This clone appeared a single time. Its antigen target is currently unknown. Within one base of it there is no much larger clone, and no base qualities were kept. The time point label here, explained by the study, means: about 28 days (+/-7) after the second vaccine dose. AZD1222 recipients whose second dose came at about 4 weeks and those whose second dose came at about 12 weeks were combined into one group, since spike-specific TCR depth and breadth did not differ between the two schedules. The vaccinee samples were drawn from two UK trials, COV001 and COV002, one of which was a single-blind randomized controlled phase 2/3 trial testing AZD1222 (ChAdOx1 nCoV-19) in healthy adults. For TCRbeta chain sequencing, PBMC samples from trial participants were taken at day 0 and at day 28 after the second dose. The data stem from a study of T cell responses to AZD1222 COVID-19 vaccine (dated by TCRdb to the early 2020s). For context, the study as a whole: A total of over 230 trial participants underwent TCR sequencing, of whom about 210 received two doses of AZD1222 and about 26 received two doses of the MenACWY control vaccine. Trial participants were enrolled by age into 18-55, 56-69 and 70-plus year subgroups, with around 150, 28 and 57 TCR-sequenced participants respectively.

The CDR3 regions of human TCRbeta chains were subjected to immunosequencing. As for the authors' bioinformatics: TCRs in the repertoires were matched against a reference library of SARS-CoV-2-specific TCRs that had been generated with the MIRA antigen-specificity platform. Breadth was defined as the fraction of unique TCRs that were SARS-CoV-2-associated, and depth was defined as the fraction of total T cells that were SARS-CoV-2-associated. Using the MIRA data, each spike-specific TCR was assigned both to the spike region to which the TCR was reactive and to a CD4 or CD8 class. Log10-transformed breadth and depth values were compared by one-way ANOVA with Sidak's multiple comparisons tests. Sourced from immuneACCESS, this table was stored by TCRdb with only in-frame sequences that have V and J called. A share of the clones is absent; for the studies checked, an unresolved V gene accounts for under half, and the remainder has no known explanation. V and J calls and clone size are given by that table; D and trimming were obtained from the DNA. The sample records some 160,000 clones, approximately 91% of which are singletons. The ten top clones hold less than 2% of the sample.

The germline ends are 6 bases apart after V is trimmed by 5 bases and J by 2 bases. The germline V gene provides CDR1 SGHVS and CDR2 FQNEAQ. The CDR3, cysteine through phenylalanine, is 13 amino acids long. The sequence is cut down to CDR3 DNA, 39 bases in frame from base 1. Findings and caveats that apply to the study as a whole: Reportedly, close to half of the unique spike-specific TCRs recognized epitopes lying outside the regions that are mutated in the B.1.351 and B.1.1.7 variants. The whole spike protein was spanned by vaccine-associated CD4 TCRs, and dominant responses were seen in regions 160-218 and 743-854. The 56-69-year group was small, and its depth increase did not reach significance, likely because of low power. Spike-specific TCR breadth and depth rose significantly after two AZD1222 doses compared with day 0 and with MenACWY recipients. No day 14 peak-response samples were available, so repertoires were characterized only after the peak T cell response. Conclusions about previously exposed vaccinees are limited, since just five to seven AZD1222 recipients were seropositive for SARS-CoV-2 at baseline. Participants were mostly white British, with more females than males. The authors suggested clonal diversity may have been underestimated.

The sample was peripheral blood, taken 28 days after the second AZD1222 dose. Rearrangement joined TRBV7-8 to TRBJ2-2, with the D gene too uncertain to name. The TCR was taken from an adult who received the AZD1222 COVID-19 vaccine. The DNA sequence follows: TGTGCCAGCAGCCTAAGCAACACCGGGGAGCTGTTTTTT. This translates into CASSLSNTGELFF.